This T cell receptor beta chain is drawn from a study of blood T cell repertoires in COVID-19. Across the study: Collection of acute and convalescent COVID-19 samples took place in the United States, Italy and Spain. From T cells, B-cell-depleted T cells, or PBMCs came the material, which was cDNA or gDNA.

Worth noting for this clone: Other nucleotide sequences from this sample produce the same CDR3.

Germline trimming cut 2 bases from V and 1 base from J; bases unmatched to any gene: 1. The CDR3 length is 14 residues. The V gene's germline CDR1 is SGHRS and CDR2 YFSETQ. Authors' methods: Counts of nucleated cells, estimated from reference gene primer amplification, were obtained. TCRdb's copy holds only in-frame clones and misses some; the assay was immunoSEQ multiplex PCR. That table is the source of V, J and clone size, and D and trimming were worked out from the DNA. The data show around 160,000 clones, 81% seen once. Sequenced input: peripheral blood. The V call is TRBV5-1, the J call TRBJ2-7; 9 bases are a match to TRBD1. This receptor was taken from a man in his fifties or sixties with active or convalescent COVID-19. The CDR3 protein is CASSFGTGSYEQYF. CDR3 DNA sequence: TGCGCCAGCAGCTTCGGGACAGGGTCCTACGAGCAGTACTTC.